Each of the 9 T cell receptor beta chains below was sequenced from the same sample in a study of beta chain features in type 1 diabetes. Study observations and caveats: Patients with Type 1 diabetes showed moderately but significantly shorter TCRB CDR3s in all four CD4+ subsets.

These receptors have no identified antigens. Expressed TCRB transcripts were sequenced after all isolated RNA was converted to cDNA. The table came from immunoSEQ multiplex PCR; TCRdb's copy has only in-frame clones and leaves some out. The sample holds 330,000 or so clones, over 9.5% seen once. The sequencing input was naive CD4+ T cells from blood. Receptors were obtained from a woman aged 18-29 years with type 1 diabetes.

This clone was picked up a small number of times. The CDR3 region is CSAQTGTGNQPQHF. The DNA of the CDR3 is TGCAGCGCCCAAACAGGGACGGGCAATCAGCCCCAGCATTTT. J is TRBJ1-5 and V is TRBV29-1; possible D gene TRBD1, 6 bases. The V end was cut by 7 bases, the J end by 2 bases, with 15 bases between. CDR1 and CDR2 (germline): SQVTM, ANQGSEA. This CDR3 has 14 residues.

The chain couples TRBV18 to TRBJ2-3; TRBD2 matches at 9 bases. This CDR3 is 15 amino acids long. Germline CDR1 reads KGHSH; CDR2 reads LQKENI. The V segment lost 3 bases and the J segment 2 bases; nucleotides outside the gene matches: 3. For the CDR3, the DNA is TGTGCCAGCTCACCGTCTAGCGGGACCACAGATACGCAGTATTTT. Translated: CASSPSSGTTDTQYF.

This clone was detected a few times. The chain couples TRBV5-1 to TRBJ2-5; 9 bases are a match to TRBD1. Germline V gene sequence: CDR1 SGHRS, CDR2 YFSETQ. The CDR3 runs 14 residues. The ends lost 4 bases at V and 4 bases at J; junction bases unmatched: 5. CDR3 in DNA: TGCGCCAGCAGCCCCGGACAGGGGACAGAGACCCAGTACTTC. It is translated as CASSPGQGTETQYF.

This clone was seen a handful of times. This chain joins TRBV4-1 and TRBJ1-2; TRBD1 is a possible D gene (5 bases). CDR3 length equals 17 residues. Germline loops: CDR1 MGHRA, CDR2 YSYEKL. V lost 1 base and J lost 5, with 20 bases in between. The CDR3 DNA follows: TGCGCCAGCAGCCAAGCCCCCCGGACACGGGGGAGGTATGGCTACACCTTC. This codes for CASSQAPRTRGRYGYTF.

The rearrangement uses TRBV11-2 and TRBJ1-4; the match to TRBD1 covers 7 bases. The CDR3 consists of 15 residues. The V gene end was trimmed by 3 bases and the J gene end by 7 bases; junction bases not matched to a gene: 8. CDR1 SGHAT and CDR2 FQNNGV come from the germline V gene. This CDR3 reads CASSFDRAHAEKLFF. In DNA, the CDR3 is TGTGCCAGCAGCTTTGACAGGGCTCATGCTGAAAAACTGTTTTTT.

CDR3 sequence (DNA): TGTGCCAGCGGACCGGGACTAGCGGGGGCCGGGGAGCTGTTTTTT. It specifies CASGPGLAGAGELFF. The chain employs TRBV5-6 and TRBJ2-2; 14 bases line up with TRBD2. This CDR3 spans 15 amino acids. CDR1 is SGHDT, CDR2 YYEEEE, per germline. Trimming took 7 bases from V and 6 from J; bases not matched to a gene: 5.

The chain joins TRBV18 to TRBJ1-1; 9 bases fit TRBD1. In germline, CDR1 is KGHSH, CDR2 LQKENI. V lost 5 bases, J lost 1 base, and 2 bases stayed unmatched. The CDR3 covers 14 residues. CDR3: CASSSGQGNTEAFF. CDR3 bases: TGTGCCAGCTCATCGGGACAGGGGAACACTGAAGCTTTCTTT.

CDR3 DNA: TGTGCCAGCAGCTTCGGGACAGCGAACACCGGGGAGCTGTTTTTT. The encoded protein is CASSFGTANTGELFF. The V call is TRBV7-3, the J call TRBJ2-2, with 7 nucleotides matching TRBD1. Trimming at V came to 3 bases and at J to 0 bases, leaving 1 base not matched to a gene. The CDR3 extends over 15 amino acids. Germline CDR1 and CDR2: SGHTA and FQGTGA.

This rearrangement joins TRBV15 to TRBJ1-1, with 7 bases aligning to TRBD1. The germline V gene has CDR1 LNHNV and CDR2 YYDKDF (reference sequence). After removal of 0 bases from V and 3 bases from J, the junction contained 7 bases not matched to a gene. The CDR3 covers 16 residues. CDR3 DNA: TGTGCCACCAGCAGAGAACGCGACAGGGCACACACTGAAGCTTTCTTT. Translation: CATSRERDRAHTEAFF.